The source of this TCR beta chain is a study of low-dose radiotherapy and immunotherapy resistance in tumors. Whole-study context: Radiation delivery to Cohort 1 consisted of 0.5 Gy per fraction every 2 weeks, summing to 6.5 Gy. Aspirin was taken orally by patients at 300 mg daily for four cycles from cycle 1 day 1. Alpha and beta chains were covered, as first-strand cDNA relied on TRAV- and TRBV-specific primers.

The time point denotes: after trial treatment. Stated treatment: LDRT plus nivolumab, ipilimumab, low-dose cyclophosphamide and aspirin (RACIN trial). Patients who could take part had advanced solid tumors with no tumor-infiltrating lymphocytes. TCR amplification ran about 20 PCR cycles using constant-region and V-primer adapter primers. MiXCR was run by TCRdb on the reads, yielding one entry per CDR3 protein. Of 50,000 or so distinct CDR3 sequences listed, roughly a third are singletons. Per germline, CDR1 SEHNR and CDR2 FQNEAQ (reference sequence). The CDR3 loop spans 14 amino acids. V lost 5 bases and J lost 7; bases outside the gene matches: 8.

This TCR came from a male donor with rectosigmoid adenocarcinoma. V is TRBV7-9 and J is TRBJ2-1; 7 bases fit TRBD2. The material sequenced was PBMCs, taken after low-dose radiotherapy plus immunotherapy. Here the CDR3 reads CASSRGTTRNEQFF. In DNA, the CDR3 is TGTGCCAGCAGCCGAGGGACTACCCGAAATGAGCAGTTCTTC.